The rows below give T cell receptor beta chains drawn from one sample of a study of T cell changes during pregnancy in multiple sclerosis. Libraries were prepared by immunoSEQ multiplex PCR; TCRdb keeps only in-frame clonotypes and omits some of them. This table holds tens of thousands of clones, approximately 92% found once. The sample here was CD4+ T cells from peripheral blood mononuclear cells, taken after pregnancy. Receptors were obtained from a female donor in good health, enrolled as a control in a pregnancy study. Both conserved end residues are part of each CDR3. Each record gives: V gene, D gene, J gene, clone size, CDR3 DNA, CDR3 protein. The D gene is left open where the match is weak. The size of a clone is reported for some rows only, either as once, few or many, or as a class for expanded clones.

V: TRBV7-3; D: TRBD2; J: TRBJ2-5; size: -; DNA: TGTGCCAGCAGCCCTAGCGGAGGGGAGACCCAGTACTTC; CDR3: CASSPSGGETQYF
V: TRBV9; D: -; J: TRBJ2-4; size: -; DNA: TGTGCCAGCAGCGTAGCGGCGGGGCCCACCGTTCAGTACTTC; CDR3: CASSVAAGPTVQYF
V: TRBV30; D: TRBD1; J: TRBJ2-5; size: -; DNA: TGTGCCTCGTCGGACAGGGAGGTCATGGAGACCCAGTACTTC; CDR3: CASSDREVMETQYF
V: TRBV15; D: TRBD2; J: TRBJ2-7; size: -; DNA: TGTGCCACCAGATATAGCGGGGGCTCCTACGAGCAGTACTTC; CDR3: CATRYSGGSYEQYF
V: TRBV2; D: TRBD2; J: TRBJ2-3; size: -; DNA: TGTGCCAGCACAAGCGGGGCGAGAGATACGCAGTATTTT; CDR3: CASTSGARDTQYF
V: TRBV15; D: TRBD2; J: TRBJ2-3; size: -; DNA: TGTGCCACCAGCAGGGGACTAGCCATAGATACGCAGTATTTT; CDR3: CATSRGLAIDTQYF
V: TRBV28; D: -; J: TRBJ2-3; size: -; DNA: TGTGCCAGCAGTTTCGGACTCGGCACAGATACGCAGTATTTT; CDR3: CASSFGLGTDTQYF
V: TRBV2; D: TRBD1; J: TRBJ2-1; size: -; DNA: TGTGCCAGCAGTGAAGAATGGGACAGTACCTACAATGAGCAGTTCTTC; CDR3: CASSEEWDSTYNEQFF
V: TRBV6-5; D: -; J: TRBJ2-1; size: few; DNA: TGTGCCAGCAGTTACACATACGGGAGAGGGAATGAGCAGTTCTTC; CDR3: CASSYTYGRGNEQFF
V: TRBV27; D: -; J: TRBJ1-6; size: -; DNA: TGTGCCAGCAGTCCCCGACAGTTGAGCTCCTATAATTCACCCCTCCACTTT; CDR3: CASSPRQLSSYNSPLHF
V: TRBV19; D: -; J: TRBJ1-5; size: -; DNA: TGTGCCAGTAGTATAGGGCGGTTAAGGTACAATCAGCCCCAGCATTTT; CDR3: CASSIGRLRYNQPQHF
V: TRBV4-3; D: -; J: TRBJ2-6; size: -; DNA: TGCGCCAGCAGCCGATTAAGGGGGGGGGCCAACGTCCTGACTTTC; CDR3: CASSRLRGGANVLTF
V: TRBV28; D: -; J: TRBJ1-1; size: -; DNA: TGTGCCAGCAGTTTACAGGGGTGGACTGAAGCTTTCTTT; CDR3: CASSLQGWTEAFF
V: TRBV28; D: -; J: TRBJ2-7; size: -; DNA: TGTGCCAGCAGTCCAGGGTACGAGCAGTACTTC; CDR3: CASSPGYEQYF
V: TRBV18; D: -; J: TRBJ1-6; size: -; DNA: TGTGCCAGCTCACCTACCCGGGGGAGCTCCTATAATTCACCCCTCCACTTT; CDR3: CASSPTRGSSYNSPLHF
V: TRBV9; D: TRBD2; J: TRBJ2-2; size: -; DNA: TGTGCCAGCAGCGTCGGAATAGCGGGAGGGAACACCGGGGAGCTGTTTTTT; CDR3: CASSVGIAGGNTGELFF
V: TRBV5-1; D: TRBD2; J: TRBJ2-7; size: -; DNA: TGCGCCAGCAGCCTAAAAATAGCGGGAGGGGGACACGAGCAGTACTTC; CDR3: CASSLKIAGGGHEQYF
V: TRBV28; D: -; J: TRBJ1-1; size: -; DNA: TGTGCCAGCAGTTTATCGACCAAACCGGGAGGGACTGAAGCTTTCTTT; CDR3: CASSLSTKPGGTEAFF
V: TRBV4-3; D: TRBD2; J: TRBJ2-7; size: -; DNA: TGCGCCAGCAGCCCCCGGACTAGCGGATACGAGCAGTACTTC; CDR3: CASSPRTSGYEQYF
V: TRBV28; D: -; J: TRBJ2-6; size: -; DNA: TGTGCCAGCAGTTTATGGTTCGTAGGAGGCTCTGGGGCCAACGTCCTGACTTTC; CDR3: CASSLWFVGGSGANVLTF
V: TRBV7-2; D: -; J: TRBJ2-7; size: -; DNA: TGTGCCAGCAGCTTAGGGGGCCTCCCCTCCTACGAGCAGTACTTC; CDR3: CASSLGGLPSYEQYF
V: TRBV27; D: -; J: TRBJ2-5; size: -; DNA: TGTGCCAGCAGTTTATCACGGGTAGTCCCCCAAGAGACCCAGTACTTC; CDR3: CASSLSRVVPQETQYF
V: TRBV28; D: TRBD2; J: TRBJ2-1; size: -; DNA: TGTGCCAGCAGTTTATGGGCGGGAGCTAATGAGCAGTTCTTC; CDR3: CASSLWAGANEQFF
V: TRBV18; D: -; J: TRBJ2-7; size: -; DNA: TGTGCCAGCTCACCACAGGCACCAGAGGCGTCCGAGCAGTACTTC; CDR3: CASSPQAPEASEQYF
V: TRBV19; D: TRBD1; J: TRBJ2-1; size: -; DNA: TGTGCCAGTAGTATTTTGGGACAGTACAATGAGCAGTTCTTC; CDR3: CASSILGQYNEQFF
V: TRBV5-1; D: TRBD1; J: TRBJ1-3; size: -; DNA: TGCGCCAGCAGCGCAGGGGGCGATGGAAACACCATATATTTT; CDR3: CASSAGGDGNTIYF
V: TRBV7-9; D: TRBD1; J: TRBJ2-1; size: -; DNA: TGTGCCAGCAGCTTAAGAGAGGGGGCCGATGAGCAGTTCTTC; CDR3: CASSLREGADEQFF
V: TRBV7-2; D: TRBD2; J: TRBJ2-7; size: once; DNA: TGTGCCAGCAGCCGGGGGGATAGAGGGACCTACGAGCAGTACTTC; CDR3: CASSRGDRGTYEQYF
V: TRBV19; D: -; J: TRBJ1-6; size: -; DNA: TGTGCCAGTAGTATCCTCGGTCTTAATTCACCCCTCCACTTT; CDR3: CASSILGLNSPLHF
V: TRBV7-2; D: TRBD2; J: TRBJ2-7; size: -; DNA: TGTGCCAGCAGCTCCGTAGCGGGAGTCGGCTACGAGCAGTACTTC; CDR3: CASSSVAGVGYEQYF
V: TRBV2; D: TRBD2; J: TRBJ2-3; size: -; DNA: TGTGCCAGCAGGCCTCCGGGACTAGCGACAGATACGCAGTATTTT; CDR3: CASRPPGLATDTQYF
V: TRBV15; D: TRBD1; J: TRBJ2-7; size: -; DNA: TGTGCCACCAGCAAGGGACAGAACTACGAGCAGTACTTC; CDR3: CATSKGQNYEQYF
V: TRBV19; D: TRBD2; J: TRBJ2-5; size: -; DNA: TGTGCCAGTAGTGACCGGGGGTCAGCGGGAGGGGGGACCCAGTACTTC; CDR3: CASSDRGSAGGGTQYF
V: TRBV4-1; D: TRBD1; J: TRBJ2-1; size: -; DNA: TGCGCCAGCAGCCACCCCAGGGGGGAGCAGTTCTTC; CDR3: CASSHPRGEQFF
V: TRBV18; D: -; J: TRBJ2-3; size: -; DNA: TGTGCCAGCTCACGAAGCGGAGGCACAGATACGCAGTATTTT; CDR3: CASSRSGGTDTQYF
V: TRBV4-2; D: -; J: TRBJ1-1; size: -; DNA: TGTGCCAGCAGCCAAGAGAGTAACCTTATGAACACTGAAGCTTTCTTT; CDR3: CASSQESNLMNTEAFF
V: TRBV7-3; D: -; J: TRBJ1-2; size: -; DNA: TGTGCCAGCAGCCCGGTAGGGGGGGACTATGGCTACACCTTC; CDR3: CASSPVGGDYGYTF
V: TRBV5-1; D: TRBD2; J: TRBJ2-3; size: -; DNA: TGCGCCAGCAGCTTGGTCACAGCGGGGGGCACAGATACGCAGTATTTT; CDR3: CASSLVTAGGTDTQYF
V: TRBV7-9; D: -; J: TRBJ1-4; size: -; DNA: TGTGCCAGCAGCTTAAGAGGGTATGCGGGTAATGAAAAACTGTTTTTT; CDR3: CASSLRGYAGNEKLFF
V: TRBV7-9; D: -; J: TRBJ1-3; size: -; DNA: TGTGCCAGCAGCTTGGCCCAGGCCGTGGGCGGAAACACCATATATTTT; CDR3: CASSLAQAVGGNTIYF
V: TRBV10-1; D: TRBD2; J: TRBJ2-1; size: -; DNA: TGCGCCAGCGGCGGGAGGGCTTCCTACAATGAGCAGTTCTTC; CDR3: CASGGRASYNEQFF
V: TRBV4-2; D: TRBD2; J: TRBJ2-5; size: -; DNA: TGTGCCAGCAGCCCTGGAAGTCTACTAGCGGGGGAAGAGACCCAGTACTTC; CDR3: CASSPGSLLAGEETQYF
V: TRBV6-5; D: TRBD1; J: TRBJ2-5; size: -; DNA: TGTGCCAGCAGTAGGACAGGGCGAGAGACCCAGTACTTC; CDR3: CASSRTGRETQYF
V: TRBV27; D: -; J: TRBJ2-2; size: -; DNA: TGTGCCAGCAGCCAGGCCACCGGGGAGCTGTTTTTT; CDR3: CASSQATGELFF
V: TRBV2; D: TRBD1; J: TRBJ1-6; size: -; DNA: TGTGCCAGCAGTGCACGGGACAGCTATTCACCCCTCCACTTT; CDR3: CASSARDSYSPLHF
V: TRBV27; D: TRBD1; J: TRBJ2-4; size: -; DNA: TGTGCCAGCAGTACCTACGGACAGGGGATTGTCGGAGCCAAAAACATTCAGTACTTC; CDR3: CASSTYGQGIVGAKNIQYF
V: TRBV15; D: -; J: TRBJ1-6; size: -; DNA: TGTGCCACCAGCAGCGACCCGGGCTCAGGGCATTCACCCCTCCACTTT; CDR3: CATSSDPGSGHSPLHF
V: TRBV28; D: TRBD1; J: TRBJ1-2; size: -; DNA: TGTGCCACCTCTGCCAGGGGGCGGTATGGCTACACCTTC; CDR3: CATSARGRYGYTF
V: TRBV5-1; D: TRBD1; J: TRBJ2-7; size: -; DNA: TGCGCCAGCAGCCCCATTCCAAAGGGACAGCCCTACGAGCAGTACTTC; CDR3: CASSPIPKGQPYEQYF
V: TRBV7-2; D: -; J: TRBJ2-2; size: -; DNA: TGTGCCAGCAGCATTATCACCTCCCCGGGCGGGGAGCTGTTTTTT; CDR3: CASSIITSPGGELFF
V: TRBV19; D: -; J: TRBJ2-7; size: -; DNA: TGTGCCAGTAGTATGGAGGGCGACGAGCAGTACTTC; CDR3: CASSMEGDEQYF
V: TRBV5-4; D: TRBD2; J: TRBJ2-3; size: -; DNA: TGTGCCAGCAGCCAGACTAGCGGGGGGGTAACTAGCACAGATACGCAGTATTTT; CDR3: CASSQTSGGVTSTDTQYF
V: TRBV28; D: -; J: TRBJ1-4; size: -; DNA: TGTGCCAGCAGTTCCCTAGGGGGAGCTAATGCAACTAATGAAAAACTGTTTTTT; CDR3: CASSSLGGANATNEKLFF
V: TRBV29-1; D: -; J: TRBJ2-3; size: -; DNA: TGCAGCGTTAGGGTAGCGGGCACAGATACGCAGTATTTT; CDR3: CSVRVAGTDTQYF
V: TRBV27; D: -; J: TRBJ2-3; size: -; DNA: TGTGCCAGCAGTTTACTCGGTCCTGAAGATACGCAGTATTTT; CDR3: CASSLLGPEDTQYF
V: TRBV6-1; D: -; J: TRBJ2-7; size: -; DNA: TGTGCCAGCAGTGAATTCGGGGGAGTCTACGAGCAGTACTTC; CDR3: CASSEFGGVYEQYF
V: TRBV9; D: -; J: TRBJ2-3; size: -; DNA: TGTGCCAGCAGCGTAGACACCAGCACAGATACGCAGTATTTT; CDR3: CASSVDTSTDTQYF
V: TRBV6-1; D: -; J: TRBJ2-7; size: few; DNA: TGTGCCAGCAGGAGAAGAACCTACGAGCAGTACTTC; CDR3: CASRRRTYEQYF
V: TRBV10-3; D: TRBD1; J: TRBJ2-1; size: once; DNA: TGTGCCATCCTCGGACAGGGGGAGAATGAGCAGTTCTTC; CDR3: CAILGQGENEQFF